Listed below are T cell receptor beta chains from one sample, sequenced in a study of T-cell reconstitution after alpha-beta-depleted transplantation in children. TCRdb ran MiXCR on the PCR reads and lists one entry per CDR3 protein. The sample lists roughly 610,000 distinct CDR3 sequences; roughly a tenth were seen once. The sample was PBMCs from the stem cell graft donor, taken from the stem cell graft. These receptors all come from a human donor who donated a stem cell graft to a child with acute myeloid leukemia. CDR3s include the opening cysteine and the closing phenylalanine or tryptophan. D genes are given only for firm matches. Not every row has a clone size; where given, it reads once, few, many or a size class.

v_call	d_call	j_call	clone_size	cdr3_nt	cdr3_aa
TRBV7-8	-	TRBJ2-3	-	TGTGCCAGCAGCCGTACGTTAGGAGATACGCAGTATTTT	CASSRTLGDTQYF
TRBV20-1	TRBD1	TRBJ1-5	few	TGCAGTGCGCGCCCAGGGGGCGGCAATCAGCCCCAGCATTTT	CSARPGGGNQPQHF
TRBV21-1	-	TRBJ1-2	-	TGTGCCAGCAGCCCCCGGACAGTCCTTTATGGCTACACCTTC	CASSPRTVLYGYTF
TRBV28	-	TRBJ2-7	-	TGTGCCAGCAGTTTCACAGGGACATTCTACGAGCAGTACTTC	CASSFTGTFYEQYF
TRBV4-3	TRBD1	TRBJ2-1	-	TGCGCCAGCAGCCAAGATATCACGGGACAGGGGCTGGGGCGGGAGTTCTTC	CASSQDITGQGLGREFF
TRBV20-1	-	TRBJ2-7	-	TGCAGTGCAACACTGGGACTCCACGGCTACGAGCAGTACTTC	CSATLGLHGYEQYF
TRBV20-1	-	TRBJ2-2	-	TGCAGTGCTAGAGATGAGGCCCGGGGCACCGGGGAGCTGTTTTTT	CSARDEARGTGELFF
TRBV29-1	-	TRBJ1-4	many	TGCAGCGTCGCACGGTCGGCTGCATCTAATGAAAAACTGTTTTTT	CSVARSAASNEKLFF
TRBV29-1	TRBD2	TRBJ2-3	many	TGCAGCGTCCGGACTAGTCTAGATACGCAGTATTTT	CSVRTSLDTQYF
TRBV29-1	TRBD2	TRBJ2-3	-	TGCAGCGCCGGGACTAGCGGGAGCTCGCAGTATTTT	CSAGTSGSSQYF
TRBV5-5	-	TRBJ1-2	-	TGTGCCAGCAGCTTTTTTGGCAGGGACGGCTACACCTTC	CASSFFGRDGYTF
TRBV20-1	-	TRBJ2-1	few	TGCAGTGCTAGGGTCGGGCTGGGGACGAGCTCCTACAATGAGCAGTTCTTC	CSARVGLGTSSYNEQFF
TRBV5-1	TRBD2	TRBJ2-5	-	TGCGCCAGCAGCGGGTCTAGCGGACAAGAGACCCAGTACTTC	CASSGSSGQETQYF
TRBV7-3	-	TRBJ2-7	-	TGTGCCAGCAGCCCTCACAGGGAGCCCTACGAGCAGTACTTC	CASSPHREPYEQYF
TRBV29-1	TRBD1	TRBJ2-7	many	TGCAGCGCGGGACAGGGGGCTTACGAGCAGTACTTC	CSAGQGAYEQYF